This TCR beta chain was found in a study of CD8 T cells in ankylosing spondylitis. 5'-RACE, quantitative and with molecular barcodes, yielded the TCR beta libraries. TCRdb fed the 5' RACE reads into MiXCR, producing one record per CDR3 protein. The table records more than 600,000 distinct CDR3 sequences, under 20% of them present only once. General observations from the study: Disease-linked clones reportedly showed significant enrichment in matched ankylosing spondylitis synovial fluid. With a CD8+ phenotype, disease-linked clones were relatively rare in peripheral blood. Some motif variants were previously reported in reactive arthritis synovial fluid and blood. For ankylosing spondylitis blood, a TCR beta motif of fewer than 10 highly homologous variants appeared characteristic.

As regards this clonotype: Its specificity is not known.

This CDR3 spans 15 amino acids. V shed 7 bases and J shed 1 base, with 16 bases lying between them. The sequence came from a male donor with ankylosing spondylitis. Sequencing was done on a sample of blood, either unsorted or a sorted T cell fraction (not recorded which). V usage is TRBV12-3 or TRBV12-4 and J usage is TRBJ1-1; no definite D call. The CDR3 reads CASTPWEGRNTEAFF. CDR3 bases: TGTGCCAGCACCCCTTGGGAGGGCCGGAACACTGAAGCTTTCTTT.